These 27 T cell receptor beta chains were sequenced from one sample in a study of blood T cells in healthy people across ages. The use of a sample-barcoded 5' primer and a J-beta primer mix characterized a second PCR of roughly 7 to 12 cycles. TCRdb itself ran the 5' RACE reads through MiXCR, one entry per CDR3 protein. The table lists some 1 million distinct CDR3 sequences, roughly 45% of them singletons, with under 20% in the top ten. Sequences were obtained from blood. The receptors originated from a woman aged 55-69 years in good health.

This clonotype was observed a handful of times. This rearrangement joins TRBV20-1 to TRBJ2-1; D may match TRBD1 or TRBD2 (6 bases each). The V gene lost 3 bases and the J gene lost 0 bases, with 21 bases spanning the gap. The CDR3 runs 18 residues. CDR1 is DFQATT, CDR2 SNEGSKA, per germline (reference sequence). CDR3 region: CSARRSQGRILSYNEQFF. CDR3 bases: TGCAGTGCTAGGAGGAGTCAGGGGAGGATCCTCTCCTACAATGAGCAGTTCTTC.

V is TRBV28 and J is TRBJ2-3; TRBD2 agrees at 13 bases. The CDR3 spans 20 residues. J was trimmed by 8 bases and V by 1 base; bases with no gene match: 18. Germline V gene data show CDR1 as MDHEN and CDR2 as SYDVKM. The CDR3 bases are TGTGCCAGCAGTTTATCCGGGACTAGCGGGACACGGAACACGGGGGTTACGCAGTATTTT. Protein: CASSLSGTSGTRNTGVTQYF.

In this sample, this clonotype turned up a few times. The V and J genes are TRBV6-5 and TRBJ2-4; 7 bases align to TRBD2. The tail of the sequence fits TRBJ2-7 better, so the J call may be wrong. This CDR3 is built from 14 residues. Germline CDR1 is MNHEY and CDR2 is SVGAGI. The CDR3, as DNA: TGTGCCAGCAGTCCAAGCGGGACCCCCTACGAGCAGTACTTC. It codes for CASSPSGTPYEQYF.

This clonotype showed up just a few times. The chain links TRBV2 to TRBJ2-7; D remains ambiguous. Trimming removed 8 bases at V and 4 bases at J, with 18 bases between. Germline CDR1 and CDR2: SNHLY and FYNNEI. CDR3 length: 14 residues. CDR3 protein: CASSDGRSHYEQYF. In nucleotides, the CDR3 is TGTGCCAGCTCCGACGGCAGGAGTCATTACGAGCAGTACTTC.

The chain combines TRBV24-1 with TRBJ2-1; 8 nucleotides agree with TRBD2. The CDR3 totals 14 residues. Germline V gene lookup returns CDR1 KGHDR and CDR2 SFDVKD. J lost 9 bases, V lost 6 bases, and 9 bases had no gene match. CDR3 nucleotide sequence: TGTGCCACCAGTACAGCGGGAGCTTGGAGTGAGCAGTTCTTC. This translates into CATSTAGAWSEQFF.

This clonotype showed up just a few times. The chain is built from TRBV7-2 and TRBJ2-3, with D hard to call. Trimming left V 5 bases short and J 2 bases short, with 8 bases between. This CDR3 contains 13 residues. Germline-derived CDR1 and CDR2 are SGHTA and FQGNSA. The CDR3 DNA follows: TGTGCCAGCAGCGAACCATTCACAGATACGCAGTATTTT. Translating it yields CASSEPFTDTQYF. Full variable domain (missing parts from reference TRBV7-2 and TRBJ2-3): GAGVSQSPSNKVTEKGKDVELRCDPISGHTALYWYRQSLGQGLEFLIYFQGNSAPDKSGLPSDRFSAERTGGSVSTLTIQRTQQEDSAVYLCASSEPFTDTQYFGPGTRLTVL.

The chain uses TRBV10-3 and TRBJ2-2; perhaps TRBD2 as D (6 bases). CDR3 length equals 13 residues. The V and J ends lost 3 bases and 6 bases respectively, with 8 bases between them. Germline-derived CDR1 and CDR2 are ENHRY and SYGVKD. CDR3 DNA: TGTGCCATCAGTGAATCTAGCGCCGGGGAGCTGTTTTTT. It codes for CAISESSAGELFF.

This clonotype has at least ten counts. V usage is TRBV9 and J usage is TRBJ2-5; D not certain. CDR3 length: 11 residues. The V end lost 0 bases, the J end lost 5 bases, and 2 bases lay between the germline ends. Germline CDR1 is SGDLS and CDR2 is YYNGEE. The CDR3 is CASSVEETQYF. The DNA of the CDR3 is TGTGCCAGCAGCGTAGAGGAGACCCAGTACTTC.

V is TRBV10-3 and J is TRBJ1-5; no clear D. Germline CDR1 reads ENHRY; CDR2 reads SYGVKD. This CDR3 has 14 residues. V gave up 4 bases and J gave up 0 bases, with 7 bases separating them. The CDR3 DNA is TGTGCCATCAGTGTCGGCGATAGCAATCAGCCCCAGCATTTT. It specifies CAISVGDSNQPQHF.

V and J are TRBV3-1 and TRBJ2-4, with 12 bases aligning to TRBD2. Germline V gives CDR1 LGHDT, CDR2 YNNKEL (reference sequence). The CDR3 is 14 residues long. After removal of 3 bases from V and 13 bases from J, the junction contained 7 bases not matched to a gene. The CDR3 coding sequence is TGTGCCAGCAGCCACCTAGCGGGAGGGGTAGAGCAGTACTTC. This translates into CASSHLAGGVEQYF.

The V call is TRBV20-1, the J call TRBJ2-1; 12 bases map to TRBD2. The V gene end was trimmed by 1 base and the J gene end by 0 bases; junction bases not matched to a gene: 10. CDR1 and CDR2 (germline): DFQATT, SNEGSKA (reference sequence). The CDR3 spans 19 residues. This CDR3 reads CSARARLAGAPNSYNEQFF. The CDR3 nucleotides are TGCAGTGCTAGAGCGCGACTAGCGGGAGCCCCTAACTCCTACAATGAGCAGTTCTTC.

CDR3 protein: CATSRAKGVKYNEQFF. In nucleotides, the CDR3 is TGTGCCACCAGCAGAGCTAAGGGCGTTAAGTACAATGAGCAGTTCTTC. The chain uses TRBV15 and TRBJ2-1; D unclear. Trimming left V 1 base short and J 4 bases short, with 14 bases between. Germline V gene sequence: CDR1 LNHNV, CDR2 YYDKDF (reference sequence). There are 16 residues in the CDR3.

The chain is built from TRBV10-3 and TRBJ2-1; 8 bases line up with TRBD2. V lost 3 bases and J lost 4; bases outside the gene matches: 5. From germline, CDR1 is ENHRY and CDR2 SYGVKD. The length of the CDR3 is 15 residues. As DNA, the CDR3 is TGTGCCATCAGTGAAATAGCGGGGCAATACAATGAGCAGTTCTTC. As protein: CAISEIAGQYNEQFF.

This clonotype was counted between two and nine times. The chain employs TRBV20-1 and TRBJ2-1, with 7 bases matching TRBD1. The CDR3 runs to 14 residues. V was pared by 6 bases and J by 1 base, with 6 bases of the junction left unmatched. CDR1 DFQATT and CDR2 SNEGSKA come from the germline V gene (reference sequence). CDR3 bases: TGCAGTGCCCAGGGGGAAGGATCCTACAATGAGCAGTTCTTC. This translates into CSAQGEGSYNEQFF.

This clonotype was detected only a few times. V is TRBV20-1 and J is TRBJ1-4; 9 nucleotides line up with TRBD1. The CDR3 runs 15 residues. The ends lost 3 bases at V and 5 bases at J; junction bases unmatched: 7. Germline assignment: CDR1 DFQATT and CDR2 SNEGSKA (reference sequence). CDR3 sequence: CSARRDREGNEKLFF. The CDR3, as DNA: TGCAGTGCTAGGCGGGACAGGGAAGGGAATGAAAAACTGTTTTTT.

The sample holds many counts of this clonotype. The CDR3 is CASSFFGGGTQYF. CDR3 coding DNA: TGTGCCAGCAGCTTCTTCGGGGGCGGGACCCAGTACTTC. The rearrangement links TRBV7-2 to TRBJ2-5; tentatively, D is TRBD1 or TRBD2 (6 bases each). Germline V gene sequence: CDR1 SGHTA, CDR2 FQGNSA. V was shortened by 3 bases and J by 7 bases, with 12 bases between the two germline ends. The CDR3 has 13 residues.

The rearrangement joins TRBV12-3 or TRBV12-4 to TRBJ1-2, with TRBD1 matching over 8 bases. This CDR3 comprises 14 residues. Germline trimming cut 6 bases from V and 8 bases from J; bases unmatched to any gene: 11. CDR3 loop: CASSPQDRAWGYTF. For the CDR3, the DNA is TGTGCCAGCAGCCCCCAGGACAGGGCCTGGGGCTACACCTTC.

This clonotype occurred a few times. The chain is built from TRBV20-1 and TRBJ2-3; TRBD2 matches 8 bases. The germline gives CDR1 DFQATT, CDR2 SNEGSKA (reference sequence). Germline trimming cut 6 bases from V and 0 bases from J; bases unmatched to any gene: 8. This CDR3 is built from 15 residues. The CDR3 protein is CSASPIAGSTDTQYF. CDR3 nucleotides: TGCAGTGCGAGTCCGATAGCGGGAAGCACAGATACGCAGTATTTT.

V gene TRBV20-1 combines with J gene TRBJ2-3, with 13 bases fitting TRBD2. Per the germline V gene, CDR1 is DFQATT and CDR2 is SNEGSKA (reference sequence). This CDR3 is built from 15 residues. After removal of 6 bases from V and 3 bases from J, the junction contained 6 bases not matched to a gene. CDR3 sequence (DNA): TGCAGTGCCGGGACTAGCGGGGCGGGTACAGATACGCAGTATTTT. It is translated as CSAGTSGAGTDTQYF.

The chain combines TRBV29-1 with TRBJ2-1; D may match TRBD1 or TRBD2 (5 bases each). The V end was cut by 4 bases, the J end by 6 bases, with 10 bases between. Germline V gives CDR1 SQVTM, CDR2 ANQGSEA. The CDR3 contains 12 residues. This CDR3 reads CSVVWGSNEQFF. The CDR3 DNA reads TGCAGCGTTGTCTGGGGGAGCAATGAGCAGTTCTTC.

The rearrangement joins TRBV9 to TRBJ2-2; D might be TRBD1 or TRBD2, each matching 5 bases. V lost 0 bases and J lost 6, with 21 bases in between. Per the germline V gene, CDR1 is SGDLS and CDR2 is YYNGEE. The CDR3 loop spans 18 amino acids. As DNA, the CDR3 is TGTGCCAGCAGCGTAGAGGGGCCGGGGCTAGTACTTCCCGGGGAGCTGTTTTTT. This translates into CASSVEGPGLVLPGELFF.

The table lists this clonotype with a few counts. This sequence joins TRBV12-3 or TRBV12-4 and TRBJ1-2; 7 bases line up with TRBD1. J lost 4 bases, V lost 4 bases, and 12 bases had no gene match. The CDR3 has 16 residues. This CDR3 reads CASSSYGTDTAYGYTF. CDR3 nucleotides: TGTGCCAGCAGTTCTTATGGGACAGACACGGCCTATGGCTACACCTTC.

This clonotype has a handful of counts. This chain connects TRBV29-1 to TRBJ2-5, with D unclear. Germline CDR1 and CDR2: SQVTM and ANQGSEA. The CDR3 runs 12 residues. V shed 7 bases and J shed 2 bases, with 11 bases lying between them. In DNA, the CDR3 is TGCAGCGCTCCCTTTGGGCAAGAGACCCAGTACTTC. Residues: CSAPFGQETQYF.

The rearrangement links TRBV5-6 to TRBJ2-3, with a tentative D call TRBD1 (6 bases). The CDR3 consists of 16 residues. V lost 2 bases to trimming and J lost 6 bases, with 19 bases between them. Germline V gene lookup returns CDR1 SGHDT and CDR2 YYEEEE. The CDR3 coding sequence is TGTGCCAGCAGCTTATTGTACGCAACAGGGTCTGATACGCAGTATTTT. Residues: CASSLLYATGSDTQYF.

This clonotype was picked up a small number of times. The CDR3 nucleotides are TGTGCCAGCACCCGAGGGGGGGAATATGGGGCCAACGTCCTGACTTTC. The encoded protein is CASTRGGEYGANVLTF. The chain has TRBV9 and TRBJ2-6, with TRBD2 as a possible D gene (7 bases). The germline CDR1 and CDR2 sequences are SGDLS and YYNGEE. This CDR3 region has 16 residues. Between the trimmed V and J ends, which lost 6 bases and 3 bases, there was a span of 16 bases.

This clonotype was counted between two and nine times. The genes are TRBV10-3 and TRBJ2-1; 8 nucleotides align to TRBD2. V dropped 0 bases and J dropped 5; count of bases not matched to a gene: 3. The CDR3 spans 15 residues. The germline CDR1 and CDR2 sequences are ENHRY and SYGVKD. This CDR3 reads CAISESSGTHNEQFF. CDR3 in DNA: TGTGCCATCAGTGAGTCTAGCGGGACACACAATGAGCAGTTCTTC.

This clonotype has more than one count but fewer than ten. The CDR3: CSATSGVYEQYF. The CDR3, as DNA: TGCAGTGCTACTAGCGGGGTCTACGAGCAGTACTTC. This chain links TRBV20-1 with TRBJ2-7; 9 bases fit TRBD2. In germline, CDR1 is DFQATT, CDR2 SNEGSKA (reference sequence). The CDR3 is made up of 12 amino acids. The V and J ends lost 4 bases and 3 bases, in that order; junction bases with no gene match: 1.